This T cell receptor (beta chain) was sequenced during a study of T cell repertoires in cytomegalovirus infection. Across the study: Shared public TCR beta signatures pointed to both CMV infection and a matching HLA type.

The CDR3 length is 12 residues. Germline V gene sequence: CDR1 SQVTM, CDR2 ANQGSEA. Trimming removed 6 bases from V and 3 bases from J, with 11 bases in between. This clonotype has just a few counts. Its target is unknown. General study results and limits: Carriage of CMV together with the relevant HLA was identifiable through cumulative public TCR beta family frequency. The ex vivo response showed dominance by HLA-C-restricted CMV-specific TCR beta clonotypes.

TCRdb re-called the reads through MiXCR, storing one row per CDR3 protein. In the table there are 200,000 to 300,000 distinct CDR3 sequences, roughly an eighth of which are singletons. The rearrangement joins TRBV29-1 to TRBJ1-1, with TRBD1 as a possible D gene (6 bases). The TCR originated in a human donor in good health (CMV status not recorded). Some clones in this sample may be carry-over from other donors' samples. Source material: PBMCs. DNA of the CDR3: TGCAGCGTCAGTACAGGGTACACTGAAGCTTTCTTT. This encodes CSVSTGYTEAFF.